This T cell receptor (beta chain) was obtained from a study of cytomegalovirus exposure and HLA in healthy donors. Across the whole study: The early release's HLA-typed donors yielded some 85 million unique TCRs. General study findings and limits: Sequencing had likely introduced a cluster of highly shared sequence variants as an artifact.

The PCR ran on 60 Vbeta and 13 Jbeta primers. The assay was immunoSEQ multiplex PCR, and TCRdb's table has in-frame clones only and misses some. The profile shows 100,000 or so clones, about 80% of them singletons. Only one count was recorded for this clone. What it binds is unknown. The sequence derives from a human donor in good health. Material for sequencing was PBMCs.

For the CDR3, the DNA is TGTGCCAGCAGTCCCCAGGGAACCGGGGAGCTGTTTTTT. Its protein is CASSPQGTGELFF. The genes are TRBV6-5 and TRBJ2-2; D may be TRBD1 (5 bases). Germline lookup yields CDR1 MNHEY and CDR2 SVGAGI. The CDR3 covers 13 residues. V was pared by 5 bases and J by 5 bases, with 9 bases between.